The TCR beta chain described here comes from a study of cytomegalovirus exposure and HLA in healthy donors. 60 Vbeta and 13 Jbeta primers were used in PCR. TCRdb keeps only in-frame clones here, not all; method: immunoSEQ multiplex PCR. The sample holds roughly 88,000 clones, roughly 72% seen once. This clone was recorded once. Sequencing used PBMCs. This receptor was taken from a young man in good health and CMV-seropositive.

CDR3 residues: CASSQGRGGSTGELFF. The DNA for the CDR3 is TGCGCCAGCAGCCAGGGGAGAGGGGGCAGTACCGGGGAGCTGTTTTTT. This rearrangement joins TRBV4-1 to TRBJ2-2, with TRBD1 matching 7 bases. Trimming removed 3 bases from V and 5 bases from J; junction bases left unmatched: 9. This CDR3 has 16 amino acids. Germline CDR1 reads MGHRA; CDR2 reads YSYEKL.